Below, one TCR beta chain is given with its context. What antigen it recognizes has not been identified. No quality values exist for individual bases; no much larger clone is one base distant. The sample belongs to a study of blood T cell repertoires in COVID-19 (dated by TCRdb to 2018 to 2021). Context from the whole study: The collaborator samples originated in the United States, Italy and Spain and spanned the acute and convalescent phases of COVID-19. The material from the prospective study consisted of cDNA or gDNA derived from T cells, B-cell-depleted T cells, or PBMCs. Subjects who had been exposed to COVID-19, were actively infected with it, or had recovered from it provided the deeply sampled blood TCRbeta repertoires that made up the dataset. The repertoires were released in a freely available public database meant as a resource for research on the immune response to SARS-CoV-2. The samples were drawn from the first 160 participants of the ongoing ImmuneRACE study and from 950 to 1,500 subjects provided by 6 global collaborators. The sample metadata nearly always contained a de-identified subject ID, COVID-19 status, age in years and sex. Where available, HLA class I and class II types were obtained from metadata supplied by the sample provider rather than from assay-based typing. Results the study describes overall, beyond this receptor: Clinical and demographic metadata were provided uncurated, with the amount varying by source and participant.

The collaborating institutions used their own protocols to collect whole blood in K2EDTA tubes. Collaborator samples were shipped for TCRbeta analysis as frozen whole blood, isolated PBMCs, or DNA extracted from either sample type. The immunoSEQ Assay, a bias-controlled multiplex PCR, was used to amplify TCRbeta CDR3 regions from genomic DNA. From the authors' description of their analysis: The number of nucleated cells in each sample was estimated by amplification of reference gene primers within the assay. To quantify the absolute abundance of each unique TCRbeta CDR3 rearrangement, sequence reads were collapsed and filtered. Productive Simpson clonality was computed per sample as the square root of Simpson's diversity index over productive rearrangements. TCRdb re-hosts the immuneACCESS table, in-frame sequences only. Its copies lack some clones; in the studies checked, an unresolved V gene accounts for under half of them, and the cause for the rest is not known. The V and J calls and clone size are taken from that table; D and trimming were inferred from the DNA. The sample table shows some 210,000 clones, and about 92% are seen once. The ten largest clones represent approximately 1.2% of the sample.

The junction shows trimming of 6 bases on V and 8 bases on J, and the gene matches do not reach 9 bases of it. For CDR1 and CDR2, the germline V gene (reference sequence) lists LNHDA and SQIVND. From the cysteine through the phenylalanine, the CDR3 covers 15 amino acids. CDR3 DNA is the only sequence kept; it has 45 bases, read in frame from the first base. The source of this sequence is a young man with acute or convalescent COVID-19. The rearrangement joined TRBV19 to TRBJ2-1, with 11 bases matching TRBD2. Material for sequencing was peripheral blood. The CDR3 protein: CASRPTSGSGDEQFF. The nucleotide sequence is given as TGTGCCAGTAGACCTACTAGCGGGAGTGGCGATGAGCAGTTCTTC.